The 10 T cell receptor beta chains below were found in one sample sequenced in a study of OX40 agonist ivuxolimab in advanced cancers. The repertoire was sequenced with immunoSEQ multiplex PCR; TCRdb's copy has only in-frame clones and lacks some. The sample includes fewer than 80,000 clones, roughly nine tenths seen only once; the top ten take around 13%. This specimen was CD4+ or CD8+ T cells sorted from blood, taken in a trial of the OX40 agonist ivuxolimab. The receptors derive from an adult with an advanced solid tumor such as melanoma, head and neck, liver or kidney cancer.

The chain has TRBV9 and TRBJ1-4; 7 nucleotides match TRBD1. The CDR3 length is 15 residues. Germline loops: CDR1 SGDLS, CDR2 YYNGEE. Trimming removed 2 bases from V and 0 bases from J; junction bases left unmatched: 1. The CDR3, as DNA: TGTGCCAGCAGCGTCGGACAGGCAACTAATGAAAAACTGTTTTTT. Protein product: CASSVGQATNEKLFF.

This chain links TRBV7-9 with TRBJ2-1; D not resolved. CDR3 size: 15 residues. The V end lost 5 bases, the J end lost 5 bases, and 16 bases lay between the germline ends. Germline loops: CDR1 SEHNR, CDR2 FQNEAQ (reference sequence). The CDR3 sequence is CASSHTTSWDNEQFF. CDR3 nucleotide sequence: TGTGCCAGCAGCCATACGACCAGTTGGGACAATGAGCAGTTCTTC.

This chain connects TRBV7-9 to TRBJ2-2; no firm D call. The germline V gene has CDR1 SEHNR and CDR2 FQNEAQ (reference sequence). V shed 4 bases and J shed 3 bases, with 12 bases lying between them. The CDR3 runs to 15 residues. CDR3 DNA sequence: TGTGCCAGCAGCTCATCGGCCGCGGACACCGGGGAGCTGTTTTTT. Its protein product is CASSSSAADTGELFF.

The J gene is TRBJ2-7, the V gene TRBV7-9; perhaps TRBD1 as D (6 bases). The CDR3 has 14 residues. The V end lost 2 bases, the J end lost 3 bases, and 11 bases lay between the germline ends. From germline, CDR1 is SEHNR and CDR2 FQNEAQ (reference sequence). CDR3 in amino acids: CASSLWAGDYEQYF. In DNA form, the CDR3 reads TGTGCCAGCAGCTTATGGGCAGGGGACTACGAGCAGTACTTC. The full variable domain, its missing parts supplied by reference TRBV7-9 and TRBJ2-7, is DTGVSQNPRHKITKRGQNVTFRCDPISEHNRLYWYRQTLGQGPEFLTYFQNEAQLEKSRLLSDRFSAERPKGSFSTLEIQRTEQGDSAMYLCASSLWAGDYEQYFGPGTRLTVT.

As to this clone: As the CDR3 is not closed by the conserved phenylalanine or tryptophan, this likely results from a read error. The DNA is left out, because the CDR3 cannot be placed on it with certainty; the CDR3 is given as TCRdb lists it. This chain joins TRBV6-6 and TRBJ1-1. The CDR3 adds up to 8 amino acids, both ends counted. Germline assignment: CDR1 MNHNY and CDR2 SVGAGI (reference sequence). The CDR3 is CASSDLGG.

The chain links TRBV7-9 to TRBJ2-7; perhaps TRBD2 as D (5 bases). CDR3 length: 13 residues. V lost 5 bases, J lost 1 base, and 9 bases lay in between. Germline V gene sequence: CDR1 SEHNR, CDR2 FQNEAQ (reference sequence). CDR3 in amino acids: CASSTQRSYEQYF. DNA of the CDR3: TGTGCCAGCAGCACCCAGCGGTCCTACGAGCAGTACTTC.

The chain combines TRBV7-2 with TRBJ1-4; D not certain. V shed 5 bases and J shed 7 bases, with 8 bases lying between them. The CDR3 totals 12 residues. In germline, CDR1 is SGHTA, CDR2 FQGNSA. CDR3 DNA: TGTGCCAGCAGCGACGGGTCTGAAAAACTGTTTTTT. Protein product: CASSDGSEKLFF.

This sequence joins TRBV4-2 and TRBJ2-7; TRBD2 matches at 9 bases. This CDR3 has 13 residues. V lost 3 bases and J lost 6; bases outside the gene matches: 3. The germline CDR1 and CDR2 sequences are LGHNA and YNFKEQ. CDR3 bases: TGTGCCAGCAGCCAGGGACTAGCCTCCGAGCAGTACTTC. As protein: CASSQGLASEQYF.

V is TRBV7-8 and J is TRBJ2-3; a possible D gene is TRBD1 (5 bases). Trimming shortened V by 3 bases and J by 0 bases, and 19 bases separated the two germline ends. The germline gives CDR1 SGHVS, CDR2 FQNEAQ. The CDR3 spans 18 residues. In nucleotides, the CDR3 is TGTGCCAGCAGCTTTCCCAATGGTGCGACAGTTAGCACAGATACGCAGTATTTT. Protein product: CASSFPNGATVSTDTQYF.

This chain joins TRBV7-9 and TRBJ2-6; D gene ambiguous. Germline lookup yields CDR1 SEHNR and CDR2 FQNEAQ (reference sequence). The length of the CDR3 is 15 residues. Trimming removed 6 bases at V and 4 bases at J, with 13 bases between. Here the CDR3 reads CASRSMLSGANVLTF. DNA of the CDR3: TGTGCCAGCAGATCAATGCTTTCCGGGGCCAACGTCCTGACTTTC. The complete variable domain, with remaining parts taken from reference TRBV7-9 and TRBJ2-6, reads DTGVSQNPRHKITKRGQNVTFRCDPISEHNRLYWYRQTLGQGPEFLTYFQNEAQLEKSRLLSDRFSAERPKGSFSTLEIQRTEQGDSAMYLCASRSMLSGANVLTFGAGSRLTVL.